This TCR beta chain was observed in a study of blood T cell repertoires in COVID-19. This clone was found many times. Generated by immunoSEQ multiplex PCR, the TCRdb table keeps only in-frame clones and is missing some. The repertoire includes 200,000 to 250,000 clones, 80% to 85% of them detected once, and 20% sits in the top ten. The CDR3 is 14 amino acids. V lost 5 bases and J 6 bases, leaving 11 bases between the germline ends. Germline CDR1 is LGHDT and CDR2 is YNNKEL (reference sequence). The chain employs TRBV3-1 (or the pseudogene TRBV3-2) and TRBJ1-6, with D possibly TRBD1 on 6 matching bases. The sequencing input was peripheral blood. The source of this sequence is a man younger than 45 with active or convalescent COVID-19. The CDR3 protein is CASSFGTPNSPLHF. DNA for the CDR3: TGTGCCAGCAGCTTTGGGACACCTAATTCACCCCTCCACTTT.